Here is one T cell receptor beta chain with its context. This entry belongs to a study of cytomegalovirus exposure and HLA in healthy donors. This CDR3 is 15 amino acids long. V gave up 3 bases and J gave up 5 bases; unmatched junction bases: 6. Germline V gene sequence: CDR1 LNHDA, CDR2 SQIVND (reference sequence). Both 60 Vbeta primers and 13 Jbeta primers went into the PCR. Some clones are missing from TCRdb's copy, which holds only in-frame ones; the method was immunoSEQ multiplex PCR. This sample has some 200,000 clones, with 75% to 90% found just once. Material for sequencing was PBMCs. This receptor was obtained from a woman in her fifties or sixties in good health and CMV-seropositive. The chain is built from TRBV19 and TRBJ2-5; 10 bases match TRBD2. This CDR3 reads CASSILSGGFETQYF. CDR3 DNA: TGTGCCAGTAGTATTCTTAGCGGGGGGTTTGAGACCCAGTACTTC.